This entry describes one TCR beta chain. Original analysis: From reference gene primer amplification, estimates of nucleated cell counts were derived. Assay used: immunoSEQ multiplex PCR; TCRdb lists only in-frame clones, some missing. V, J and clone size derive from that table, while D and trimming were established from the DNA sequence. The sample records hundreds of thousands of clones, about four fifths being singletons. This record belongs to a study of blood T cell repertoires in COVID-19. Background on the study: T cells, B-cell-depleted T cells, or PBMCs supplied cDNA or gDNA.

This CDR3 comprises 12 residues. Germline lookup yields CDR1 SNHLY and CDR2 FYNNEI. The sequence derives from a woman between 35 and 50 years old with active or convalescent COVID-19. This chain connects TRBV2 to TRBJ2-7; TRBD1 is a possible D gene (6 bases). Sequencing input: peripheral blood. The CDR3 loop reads CVAGQGNKEQYF. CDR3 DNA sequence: TGTGTTGCGGGTCAGGGGAATAAGGAGCAGTACTTC.